These 22 T cell receptor beta chains originate from one sample sequenced in a study of T cell responses to AZD1222 COVID-19 vaccine. TCRdb keeps only in-frame clones here, not all; method: immunoSEQ multiplex PCR. The table lists 150,000 or so clones, 91% of them singletons. The source material was peripheral blood, sampled on day 0 of AZD1222 vaccination. These receptors came from an adult in good health.

The chain recombines TRBV19 with TRBJ2-7; the match to TRBD1 covers 9 bases. V trimming: 3 bases; J trimming: 1 base; junction bases outside the gene matches: 4. The CDR3 is made up of 15 amino acids. Germline loops: CDR1 LNHDA, CDR2 SQIVND (reference sequence). The DNA of the CDR3 is TGTGCCAGTAGTATGCGGGACAGGGTGTCCTACGAGCAGTACTTC. It is translated as CASSMRDRVSYEQYF.

This clone was seen just once. J is TRBJ1-1 and V is TRBV5-6, with 7 bases matching TRBD1. The J segment lost 3 bases and the V segment lost 5 bases, leaving 10 bases of the junction unmatched. Germline CDR1 and CDR2: SGHDT and YYEEEE. This CDR3 is 15 amino acids long. CDR3 in amino acids: CASRRNTGVHTEAFF. The CDR3 DNA is TGTGCCAGCAGGAGGAACACAGGGGTCCACACTGAAGCTTTCTTT.

This sequence joins TRBV7-2 and TRBJ2-4, with 7 bases matching TRBD2. The CDR3 is 19 amino acids. Unmatched junction bases numbered 18, after V lost 1 base and J lost 6 bases. CDR1 is SGHTA and CDR2 is FQGNSA in the germline V gene. The CDR3 coding sequence is TGTGCCAGCAGCTTAGTGAGGAGGGCAGGAGAGGGACTATTAAACATTCAGTACTTC. It encodes CASSLVRRAGEGLLNIQYF. Full variable domain (missing parts from reference TRBV7-2 and TRBJ2-4): GAGVSQSPSNKVTEKGKDVELRCDPISGHTALYWYRQSLGQGLEFLIYFQGNSAPDKSGLPSDRFSAERTGGSVSTLTIQRTQQEDSAVYLCASSLVRRAGEGLLNIQYFGAGTRLSVL.

V is TRBV25-1 and J is TRBJ2-1; 10 bases agree with TRBD2. CDR3 length: 15 amino acids. Per germline, CDR1 MGHDK and CDR2 SYGVNS. The V gene end was trimmed by 4 bases and the J gene end by 6 bases; junction bases not matched to a gene: 6. DNA of the CDR3: TGTGCCAGCAGTGGGTTAGCGGGAGGCAGCAATGAGCAGTTCTTC. Protein product: CASSGLAGGSNEQFF.

The CDR3 DNA is TGCAGCGTTGTGGCAGGACGAGTGAACACTGAAGCTTTCTTT. Protein sequence: CSVVAGRVNTEAFF. V and J are TRBV29-1 and TRBJ1-1, with D unclear. This CDR3 is built from 14 residues. Trimming left V 4 bases short and J 0 bases short, with 12 bases between. CDR1 is SQVTM, CDR2 ANQGSEA, per germline.

The chain joins TRBV4-3 to TRBJ2-5; 10 bases are a match to TRBD2. Trimming removed 4 bases from V and 1 base from J; junction bases left unmatched: 3. The CDR3 contains 15 residues. Germline-derived CDR1 and CDR2 are LGHNA and YSLEER. CDR3 coding DNA: TGCGCCAGCAGCCTTCAGCGGGAGGGCCAAGAGACCCAGTACTTC. As protein: CASSLQREGQETQYF.

The chain links TRBV5-1 to TRBJ1-2; D not resolved. The CDR3 sequence is 15 residues long. Germline V gives CDR1 SGHRS, CDR2 YFSETQ. The V gene lost 0 bases and the J gene lost 4 bases, with 13 bases spanning the gap. CDR3 amino acids: CASSLVGVITYGYTF. In nucleotides, the CDR3 is TGCGCCAGCAGCTTGGTTGGGGTTATTACCTATGGCTACACCTTC.

This chain connects TRBV6-4 to TRBJ1-1; D remains ambiguous. Germline loops: CDR1 MRHNA, CDR2 SNTAGT. The CDR3 consists of 13 residues. Deletions cut 2 bases from V and 1 base from J, with 5 bases between. The CDR3 here is CASSDGENTEAFF. CDR3 nucleotides: TGTGCCAGCAGTGACGGGGAGAACACTGAAGCTTTCTTT.

The chain joins TRBV7-9 to TRBJ2-3; D possibly corresponds to TRBD1 (7 bases). Germline V lookup: CDR1 SEHNR, CDR2 FQNEAQ (reference sequence). With 5 bases removed from V and 2 bases from J, the gap between germline ends came to 11 bases. There are 14 residues in the CDR3. The CDR3 reads CASSLRGATDTQYF. DNA for the CDR3: TGTGCCAGCAGCCTCAGGGGGGCCACAGATACGCAGTATTTT.

The V and J genes are TRBV5-1 and TRBJ1-3; D remains ambiguous. The CDR3 has 13 amino acids. CDR1 SGHRS and CDR2 YFSETQ come from the germline V gene. The V and J ends lost 1 base and 8 bases respectively, with 10 bases between them. The CDR3: CASSLSEGDTIYF. CDR3 coding DNA: TGCGCCAGCAGCTTGTCGGAGGGAGACACCATATATTTT.

The chain uses TRBV6-5 and TRBJ2-7; 10 positions agree with TRBD2. This CDR3 comprises 14 residues. Germline loops: CDR1 MNHEY, CDR2 SVGAGI. After removal of 5 bases from V and 2 bases from J, the junction contained 3 bases not matched to a gene. CDR3 coding DNA: TGTGCCAGCAGTCAAAGCGGGAGGGCCTACGAGCAGTACTTC. Translated: CASSQSGRAYEQYF.

The V call is TRBV7-3, the J call TRBJ2-6, with no clear D. Deletions cut 5 bases from V and 1 base from J, with 9 bases between. Germline V gives CDR1 SGHTA, CDR2 FQGTGA. The CDR3 has 15 amino acids. The CDR3 region is CASSPVVSGANVLTF. CDR3 DNA sequence: TGTGCCAGCAGCCCAGTGGTATCTGGGGCCAACGTCCTGACTTTC.

The chain employs TRBV11-3 and TRBJ1-2; 7 bases line up with TRBD1. Trimming at V came to 5 bases and at J to 5 bases, leaving 5 bases not matched to a gene. CDR1 is SGHNT, CDR2 YENEEA, per germline. The CDR3 loop spans 13 amino acids. The CDR3 protein is CASSRDRGYGYTF. CDR3 in DNA: TGTGCCAGCAGCCGGGACAGAGGATATGGCTACACCTTC.

The genes are TRBV10-3 and TRBJ2-7; 11 bases line up with TRBD1. After removal of 6 bases from V and 5 bases from J, the junction contained 6 bases not matched to a gene. The CDR3 runs 14 residues. Germline assignment: CDR1 ENHRY and CDR2 SYGVKD. The CDR3 loop reads CAIRWTGGSDEQYF. The CDR3, as DNA: TGTGCCATCAGGTGGACAGGGGGCTCGGACGAGCAGTACTTC.

This chain connects TRBV6-2 or TRBV6-3 to TRBJ2-7, with a weak D call TRBD1 (6 bases). The CDR3 covers 14 residues. With 3 bases removed from V and 5 bases from J, the gap between germline ends came to 14 bases. Looked up from germline, CDR1 is MNHEY and CDR2 is SVGEGT. The CDR3 DNA is TGTGCCAGCAGTTATGCCAGGGGTCGGAACGAGCAGTACTTC. This codes for CASSYARGRNEQYF.

V and J are TRBV5-6 and TRBJ2-7, with D possibly being TRBD2 (6 bases). With 0 bases removed from V and 3 bases from J, the gap between germline ends came to 10 bases. From germline, CDR1 is SGHDT and CDR2 YYEEEE. The CDR3 is made up of 14 amino acids. The CDR3 DNA reads as TGTGCCAGCAGCTTGGGGGCGGGGAACTACGAGCAGTACTTC. This translates into CASSLGAGNYEQYF.

The CDR3 bases are TGTGCCAGCAGCGGACAGACTAGCGTGGACCGTACCGGGGAGCTGTTTTTT. Protein product: CASSGQTSVDRTGELFF. The chain joins TRBV7-8 to TRBJ2-2, with 8 bases identical to TRBD2. The J segment lost 5 bases and the V segment lost 5 bases, leaving 13 bases of the junction unmatched. CDR3 length equals 17 residues. Germline V gives CDR1 SGHVS, CDR2 FQNEAQ.

The chain combines TRBV10-3 with TRBJ1-2; the D is unclear. The V end lost 0 bases, the J end lost 5 bases, and 7 bases lay between the germline ends. Germline loops: CDR1 ENHRY, CDR2 SYGVKD. The CDR3 sequence is 13 residues long. CDR3 sequence reads: CAISESGLYGYTF. In DNA form, the CDR3 reads TGTGCCATCAGTGAGTCAGGGCTGTATGGCTACACCTTC.

The chain employs TRBV14 and TRBJ2-2, with D possibly being TRBD1 (5 bases). Germline CDR1 reads SGHDN; CDR2 reads FVKESK. V was pared by 2 bases and J by 2 bases, with 18 bases between. The CDR3 loop spans 18 amino acids. The CDR3 region is CASSQYIGHASNTGELFF. CDR3 coding DNA: TGTGCCAGCAGCCAATATATCGGACACGCATCTAACACCGGGGAGCTGTTTTTT.

The sample holds one count of this clone. The V call is TRBV7-9, the J call TRBJ1-6, with D hard to call. The CDR3 runs to 13 residues. Germline V lookup: CDR1 SEHNR, CDR2 FQNEAQ (reference sequence). Trimming took off 5 bases at V and 6 bases at J, with 8 bases between the two ends. The CDR3 DNA reads TGTGCCAGCAGCGTCCAGTCTAATTCACCCCTCCACTTT. Translation: CASSVQSNSPLHF.

This rearrangement joins TRBV28 to TRBJ1-5; D is unclear. The germline V gene has CDR1 MDHEN and CDR2 SYDVKM. Deletions cut 4 bases from V and 0 bases from J, with 7 bases between. The CDR3 is 14 amino acids. CDR3 sequence: CASSSTPSNQPQHF. CDR3 nucleotide sequence: TGTGCCAGCAGTTCCACCCCTAGCAATCAGCCCCAGCATTTT.

Points on this clone: Other DNA sequences in the same sample also yield this CDR3. The rearrangement joins TRBV11-2 to TRBJ1-1, with a weak D call TRBD1 (6 bases). This CDR3 contains 14 residues. From germline, CDR1 is SGHAT and CDR2 FQNNGV. V gave up 1 base and J gave up 1 base, with 7 bases separating them. CDR3 sequence (DNA): TGTGCCAGCAGCTTAGTAGGGGGGAACACTGAAGCTTTCTTT. Translation: CASSLVGGNTEAFF.